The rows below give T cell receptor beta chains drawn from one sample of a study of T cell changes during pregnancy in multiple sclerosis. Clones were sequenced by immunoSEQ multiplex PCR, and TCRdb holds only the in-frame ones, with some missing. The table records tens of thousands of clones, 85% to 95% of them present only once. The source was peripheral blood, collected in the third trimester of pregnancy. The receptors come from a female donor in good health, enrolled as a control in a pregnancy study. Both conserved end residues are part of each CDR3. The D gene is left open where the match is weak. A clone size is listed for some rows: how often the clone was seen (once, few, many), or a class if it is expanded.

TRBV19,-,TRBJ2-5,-,TGTGCCAGTAGTGTGGACAGAAGATTCCAGTACTTC,CASSVDRRFQYF
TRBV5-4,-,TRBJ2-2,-,TGTGCCAGCAGCTTGGCCGGGGGGCCGAACACCGGGGAGCTGTTTTTT,CASSLAGGPNTGELFF
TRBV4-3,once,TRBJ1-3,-,TGCGCCAGCAGCCAAGATGGAGGGAACTCTGGAAACACCATATATTTT,CASSQDGGNSGNTIYF
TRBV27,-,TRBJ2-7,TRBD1,TGTGCCAGCGAGGGACAGGCTCTCTACGAGCAGTACTTC,CASEGQALYEQYF
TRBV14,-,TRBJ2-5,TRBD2,TGTGCCAGCAGCCAAGGTCTAGCGGGGTGGCAAGAGACCCAGTACTTC,CASSQGLAGWQETQYF
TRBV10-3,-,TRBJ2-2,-,TGTGCCATTTCTTTCGGCCGAGGGAACACCGGGGAGCTGTTTTTT,CAISFGRGNTGELFF
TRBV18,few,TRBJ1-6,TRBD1,TGTGCCAGCTCACCATACAGGGGCAATTCACCCCTCCACTTT,CASSPYRGNSPLHF
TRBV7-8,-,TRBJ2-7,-,TGTGCCAGCAGCGCCTTCCTACGACAGTTATCCTACGAGCAGTACTTC,CASSAFLRQLSYEQYF
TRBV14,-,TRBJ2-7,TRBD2,TGTGCCGCATCCGGGACTAGCGGGAGAGGACACGAGCAGTACTTC,CAASGTSGRGHEQYF
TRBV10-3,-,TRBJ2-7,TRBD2,TGTGCCATCAGAGGACTAGCGGGAGCCGAGCAGTACTTC,CAIRGLAGAEQYF
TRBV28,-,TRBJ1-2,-,TGTGCCAGCAGTTTTGGGGTTCTAGGGGGGGCGCCCTATGGCTACACCTTC,CASSFGVLGGAPYGYTF
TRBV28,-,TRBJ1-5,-,TGTGCCAGCAGTTTATATTCGGGTGGTCAGCCCCAGCATTTT,CASSLYSGGQPQHF
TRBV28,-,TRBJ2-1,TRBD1,TGTGCCAGCAGTCGACAGGGGGCCTACAATGAGCAGTTCTTC,CASSRQGAYNEQFF
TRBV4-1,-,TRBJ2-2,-,TGCGCCAGCAGGGACGGGGAGACCGGGGAGCTGTTTTTT,CASRDGETGELFF
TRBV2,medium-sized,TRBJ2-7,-,TGTGCCAGCAATCTTAAGAGCTCCTACGAGCAGTACTTC,CASNLKSSYEQYF
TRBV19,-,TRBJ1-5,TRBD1,TGTGCCAGTAGTACCGACATATATCCTGCTTCCGGGACAGCTAGCAATCAGCCCCAGCATTTT,CASSTDIYPASGTASNQPQHF
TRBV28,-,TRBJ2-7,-,TGTGCCAGCAGTCCGTACCCGACTCCTCTAACCTCCTACGAGCAGTACTTC,CASSPYPTPLTSYEQYF
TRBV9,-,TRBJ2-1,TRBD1,TGTGCCAGCAGCGTTAGACAGGGGAGTGAAAATGAGCAGTTCTTC,CASSVRQGSENEQFF
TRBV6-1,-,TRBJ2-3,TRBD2,TGTGCCAGCAGGGTAGCGGGGGGGCGGGATACGCAGTATTTT,CASRVAGGRDTQYF
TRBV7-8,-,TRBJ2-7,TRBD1,TGTGCCAGCAGCTTTACGGGACAGGTTGGGGAGCAGTACTTC,CASSFTGQVGEQYF
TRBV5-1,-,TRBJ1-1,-,TGCGCCAGCAGCTTGTTGGGACTTCAGAACACTGAAGCTTTCTTT,CASSLLGLQNTEAFF
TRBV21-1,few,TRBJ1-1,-,TGTGCCAGCAGCAAAAGAGGATCAGTGAACACTGAAGCTTTCTTT,CASSKRGSVNTEAFF
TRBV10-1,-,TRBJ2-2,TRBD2,TGCGCCTTAACGGAGGAGCGGGGGGGCATAGCCGGGGAGCTGTTTTTT,CALTEERGGIAGELFF
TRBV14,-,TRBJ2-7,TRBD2,TGTGCCAGCAGCGCATTGGCGGGAGGCGAGCAGTACTTC,CASSALAGGEQYF
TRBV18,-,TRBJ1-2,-,TGTGCCAGCTCACCGAGGGACTTACCTGGCTACACCTTC,CASSPRDLPGYTF
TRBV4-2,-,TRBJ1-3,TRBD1,TGTGCCAGCAGCCAAGGGACAGGGGAAGGAAACACCATATATTTT,CASSQGTGEGNTIYF